This T cell receptor beta chain was identified in a study of T cells after yellow fever vaccination. This clonotype appeared a few times. Its specificity is unknown. Study results and caveats: It was the secondary response that reached its peak faster, day 5 versus 15, but it was weaker.

TCRdb recomputed calls from the 5' RACE reads with MiXCR, one row per CDR3 protein. The data show 500,000 to 650,000 distinct CDR3 sequences, about 12% seen once. This CDR3 spans 11 amino acids. Per germline, CDR1 MNHNS and CDR2 SASEGT. The sequences come from PBMCs, collected on the day of the yellow fever booster vaccination. The sequence was collected from a man younger than 40 who received the YFV17D yellow fever vaccine. The rearrangement joins TRBV6-1 to TRBJ2-5; maybe TRBD1 (5 bases). The CDR3, as DNA: TGTGCTGGGGCACGTCAAGAGACCCAGTACTTC. Its protein product is CAGARQETQYF.